These 22 T cell receptor beta chains were all obtained from the same sample, sequenced in a study of neurological immune-mediated disorders. TCRdb independently ran MiXCR on the 5' RACE reads; one entry per CDR3 protein. The repertoire consists of some 37,000 distinct CDR3 sequences, with roughly 3.1% occurring once and the leading ten covering around 7.7%. Noted time point: longitudinal time-point 1 (baseline). Material for sequencing was PBMCs. The receptors shown here come from a woman aged 60-75 years with multiple sclerosis.

The table lists this clonotype with many counts. The chain combines TRBV29-1 with TRBJ2-7; 9 nucleotides line up with TRBD1. The V gene end was trimmed by 2 bases and the J gene end by 6 bases; junction bases not matched to a gene: 8. Germline V gene lookup returns CDR1 SQVTM and CDR2 ANQGSEA. This CDR3 region has 14 residues. CDR3: CSVEPSGTGREQYF. As DNA, the CDR3 is TGCAGCGTTGAACCCTCCGGGACAGGGCGCGAGCAGTACTTC.

This clonotype appeared many times. The rearrangement links TRBV5-5 to TRBJ2-7, with D unclear. Looked up from germline, CDR1 is SGHKS and CDR2 is YYEKEE (reference sequence). The CDR3 is 15 amino acids. With 4 bases removed from V and 3 bases from J, the gap between germline ends came to 17 bases. The chain's CDR3 is CASSPGPPLSYEQYF. CDR3 DNA: TGTGCCAGCAGCCCCGGCCCCCCGTTAAGCTACGAGCAGTACTTC.

This clonotype came up a few times. Possible read error: a much larger clone is one base away. V usage is TRBV2 and J usage is TRBJ2-2, with D possibly matching TRBD1 (6 bases). The V end was cut by 6 bases, the J end by 3 bases, with 11 bases between. The germline V gene encodes CDR1 SNHLY and CDR2 FYNNEI. This CDR3 is 14 amino acids long. The CDR3 coding sequence is TGTGCCAGCAGGGGGGACATAGACACCGGGGAGCTGTTTTTT. It encodes CASRGDIDTGELFF. The full variable domain, rest sourced from reference TRBV2 and TRBJ2-2, is EPEVTQTPSHQVTQMGQEVILRCVPISNHLYFYWYRQILGQKVEFLVSFYNNEISEKSEIFDDQFSVERPDGSNFTLKIRSTKLEDSAMYFCASRGDIDTGELFFGEGSRLTVL.

This clonotype came up many times. This chain joins TRBV5-1 and TRBJ1-1, with D perhaps TRBD1 (6 bases). With 0 bases removed from V and 7 bases from J, the gap between germline ends came to 13 bases. The germline V gene encodes CDR1 SGHRS and CDR2 YFSETQ. CDR3 size: 14 residues. The CDR3 loop is CASSLDGGVGEAFF. The CDR3 coding sequence is TGCGCCAGCAGCTTGGATGGGGGCGTTGGTGAAGCTTTCTTT.

The rearrangement joins TRBV20-1 to TRBJ2-7; possibly TRBD2 for D (7 bases). This CDR3 contains 15 residues. V gave up 0 bases and J gave up 2 bases, with 14 bases separating them. In germline, CDR1 is DFQATT, CDR2 SNEGSKA (reference sequence). The CDR3 sequence: CSARDTGGDPYEQYF. In DNA form, the CDR3 reads TGCAGTGCTAGAGATACGGGGGGCGATCCCTACGAGCAGTACTTC.

This clonotype was counted at least ten times. This chain links TRBV20-1 with TRBJ2-1; possible D gene TRBD1, 5 bases. This CDR3 contains 15 residues. Trimming left V 1 base short and J 4 bases short, with 14 bases between. In germline, CDR1 is DFQATT, CDR2 SNEGSKA (reference sequence). Here the CDR3 DNA reads TGCAGTGCTAGAGGTGGGCAGGGTTGGTACAATGAGCAGTTCTTC. Translating gives CSARGGQGWYNEQFF.

This clonotype was picked up a small number of times. A much larger clone lies one base from this, so it may be a read error. This chain connects TRBV6-5 to TRBJ1-2; 7 nucleotides align to TRBD1. The length of the CDR3 is 12 residues. Losses at the gene ends were 5 bases for V and 4 bases for J; bases not matched to a gene: 1. CDR1 is MNHEY, CDR2 SVGAGI, per germline. The CDR3 here is CASSRQGYGYTF. Written as DNA, the CDR3 is TGTGCCAGCAGTCGACAGGGCTATGGCTACACCTTC.

The genes are TRBV6-1 and TRBJ1-2; 10 bases match TRBD1. The CDR3 length is 14 residues. The V gene end was trimmed by 5 bases and the J gene end by 6 bases; junction bases not matched to a gene: 6. Germline V lookup: CDR1 MNHNS, CDR2 SASEGT. The CDR3 spells CASSPDRGQHGYTF. The CDR3 DNA is TGTGCCAGCAGTCCCGACAGGGGGCAACATGGCTACACCTTC.

This clonotype appeared many times. The chain links TRBV20-1 to TRBJ1-4; D remains ambiguous. V was cut by 6 bases and J by 2 bases, with 10 bases left in between. The CDR3 is 13 residues long. Germline V gene lookup returns CDR1 DFQATT and CDR2 SNEGSKA (reference sequence). In DNA form, the CDR3 reads TGCAGTGCCTACCGAAGGACTAATGAAAAACTGTTTTTT. The encoded protein is CSAYRRTNEKLFF.

This clonotype was recorded at least ten times. This rearrangement joins TRBV20-1 to TRBJ1-2; D call uncertain. Germline V gene data show CDR1 as DFQATT and CDR2 as SNEGSKA (reference sequence). The CDR3 totals 11 residues. V dropped 3 bases and J dropped 6 bases, with 8 bases sitting between them. The CDR3 region is CSASAGNGYTF. The CDR3 DNA reads as TGCAGTGCTAGTGCCGGAAATGGCTACACCTTC.

This clonotype was seen ten or more times. The V call is TRBV5-1, the J call TRBJ2-2; TRBD1 matches 10 bases. The CDR3 extends over 14 amino acids. CDR1 is SGHRS and CDR2 is YFSETQ in the germline V gene. Unmatched junction bases numbered 1, after V lost 3 bases and J lost 5 bases. CDR3 amino acids: CASSWGQGTGELFF. In DNA form, the CDR3 reads TGCGCCAGCAGCTGGGGACAGGGGACCGGGGAGCTGTTTTTT.

The sample holds many counts of this clonotype. The rearrangement joins TRBV6-1 to TRBJ2-5; D not certain. V lost 7 bases and J lost 2, with 5 bases in between. Germline CDR1 MNHNS, CDR2 SASEGT. This CDR3 has 11 residues. The CDR3 DNA reads TGTGCCAGCACACAGCAAGAGACCCAGTACTTC. It translates to CASTQQETQYF.

The sample holds many counts of this clonotype. This rearrangement joins TRBV20-1 to TRBJ2-1; 8 bases fit TRBD2. J gave up 6 bases and V 0 bases, and 10 bases lay outside the gene matches. The germline V gene has CDR1 DFQATT and CDR2 SNEGSKA (reference sequence). The CDR3 spans 16 residues. CDR3 sequence: CSAREDRGLDLNEQFF. The CDR3 coding sequence is TGCAGTGCTAGAGAGGATCGGGGACTAGACCTCAATGAGCAGTTCTTC.

The table lists this clonotype with many counts. The chain joins TRBV2 to TRBJ2-7; 7 bases line up with TRBD1. The J segment lost 7 bases and the V segment lost 5 bases, leaving 8 bases of the junction unmatched. The V gene's germline CDR1 is SNHLY and CDR2 FYNNEI. CDR3 length equals 13 residues. CDR3 bases: TGTGCCAGCAGTTACAGGGGAGCTCGGGAGCAGTACTTC. Translation: CASSYRGAREQYF.

This clonotype was found many times. The chain joins TRBV7-6 to TRBJ2-7, with no clear D. Germline-derived CDR1 and CDR2 are SGHVS and FNYEAQ. The CDR3 sequence is 16 residues long. The germline V and J ends were trimmed by 0 bases and 7 bases, with 19 bases remaining between them. The CDR3 loop reads CASSLAHWTPQEEQYF. CDR3 in DNA: TGTGCCAGCAGCTTAGCCCATTGGACCCCTCAGGAGGAGCAGTACTTC.

The sample holds many counts of this clonotype. This chain uses TRBV28 with TRBJ2-4; 9 nucleotides align to TRBD1. CDR3 length: 18 amino acids. After removal of 2 bases from V and 0 bases from J, the junction contained 8 bases not matched to a gene. Germline values: CDR1 MDHEN, CDR2 SYDVKM. CDR3 in DNA: TGTGCCAGCAGTTTAGCGGACAGGGGAGTCATAGCCAAAAACATTCAGTACTTC. Translated: CASSLADRGVIAKNIQYF.

This clonotype has ten or more counts. The chain links TRBV4-1 to TRBJ1-2, with a possible D match to TRBD1 (5 bases). This CDR3 is built from 15 residues. The V gene's germline CDR1 is MGHRA and CDR2 YSYEKL. Trimming removed 5 bases from V and 3 bases from J, with 16 bases in between. The CDR3 DNA follows: TGCGCCAGCAGCTCTCTCGTGCAGGGTGACTATGGCTACACCTTC. Protein sequence: CASSSLVQGDYGYTF.

Ten or more counts support this clonotype. The chain is built from TRBV20-1 and TRBJ1-5; D may be TRBD1 (5 bases). The germline V and J ends were trimmed by 1 base and 4 bases, with 8 bases remaining between them. CDR1 and CDR2 from the germline V gene are DFQATT and SNEGSKA (reference sequence). The CDR3 is 13 residues long. The CDR3 loop is CSARGGVNQPQHF. In DNA form, the CDR3 reads TGCAGTGCTAGAGGGGGGGTTAATCAGCCCCAGCATTTT.

With respect to this clonotype: Given a much more abundant clone one base away, this may be a read error. The chain links TRBV25-1 to TRBJ1-5, with a weak D call TRBD1 (5 bases). The CDR3 spans 13 residues. The germline CDR1 and CDR2 sequences are MGHDK and SYGVNS. The CDR3 bases are TGTGCCAGCAGTGTTACCGGGACTCAGCCCCAGAATTTT. Its protein product is CASSVTGTQPQNF.

The count of this clonotype is one. The CDR3: CASSPRTTSDDEQFF. The CDR3 region has the DNA TGTGCCAGCTCGCCCCGTACGACTAGCGACGATGAGCAGTTCTTC. The rearrangement joins TRBV18 to TRBJ2-1; 8 nucleotides align to TRBD2. This CDR3 has 15 amino acids. Trimming removed 6 bases from V and 8 bases from J; junction bases left unmatched: 12. CDR1 and CDR2 from the germline V gene are KGHSH and LQKENI.

This clonotype was observed many times. The chain carries TRBV20-1 and TRBJ1-1, with 10 bases that match TRBD1. V shed 3 bases and J 4 bases; nucleotides not matched to a gene: 2. Germline lookup yields CDR1 DFQATT and CDR2 SNEGSKA (reference sequence). There are 13 residues in the CDR3. The CDR3 bases are TGCAGTGCTAGCGGACAGGGGGGCACTGAAGCTTTCTTT. Translating gives CSASGQGGTEAFF.

In its sample, this clonotype was seen many times. The rearrangement uses TRBV25-1 and TRBJ2-1; 7 bases map to TRBD1. The CDR3 sequence is 14 residues long. Germline V CDR1 and CDR2: MGHDK, SYGVNS. The ends lost 7 bases at V and 2 bases at J; junction bases unmatched: 5. CDR3 nucleotide sequence: TGTGCCAGCATGGGACAGACTACCTACAATGAGCAGTTCTTC. As protein: CASMGQTTYNEQFF.